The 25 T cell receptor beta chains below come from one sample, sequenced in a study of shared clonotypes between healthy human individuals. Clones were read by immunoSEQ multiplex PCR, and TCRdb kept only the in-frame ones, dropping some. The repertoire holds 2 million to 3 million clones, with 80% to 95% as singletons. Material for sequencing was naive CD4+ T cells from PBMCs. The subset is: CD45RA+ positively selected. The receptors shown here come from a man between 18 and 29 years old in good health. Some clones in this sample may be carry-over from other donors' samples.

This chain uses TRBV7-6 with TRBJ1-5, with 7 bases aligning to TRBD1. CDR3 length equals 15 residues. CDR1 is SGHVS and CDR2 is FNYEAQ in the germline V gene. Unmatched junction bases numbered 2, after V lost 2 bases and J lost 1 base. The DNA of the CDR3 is TGTGCCAGCAGCTTAAGGGGACAGAGCAATCAGCCCCAGCATTTT. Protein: CASSLRGQSNQPQHF. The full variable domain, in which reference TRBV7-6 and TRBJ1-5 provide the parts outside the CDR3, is GAGVSQSPRYKVTKRGQDVALRCDPISGHVSLYWYRQALGQGPEFLTYFNYEAQQDKSGLPNDRFSAERPEGSISTLTIQRTEQRDSAMYRCASSLRGQSNQPQHFGDGTRLSIL.

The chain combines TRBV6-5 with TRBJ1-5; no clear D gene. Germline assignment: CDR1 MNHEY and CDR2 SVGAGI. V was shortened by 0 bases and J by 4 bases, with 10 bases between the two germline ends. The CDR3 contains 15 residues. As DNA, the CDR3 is TGTGCCAGCAGTTACTCGGTAGGGAGAAATCAGCCCCAGCATTTT. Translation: CASSYSVGRNQPQHF.

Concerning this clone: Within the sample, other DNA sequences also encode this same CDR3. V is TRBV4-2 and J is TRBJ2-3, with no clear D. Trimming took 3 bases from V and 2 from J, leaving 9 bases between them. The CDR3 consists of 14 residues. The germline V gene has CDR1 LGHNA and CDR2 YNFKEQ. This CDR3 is CASSHPGPTDTQYF. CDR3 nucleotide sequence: TGTGCCAGCAGCCATCCGGGCCCCACAGATACGCAGTATTTT.

CDR3 protein: CASSQGTASGSETQYF. The CDR3 coding sequence is TGCGCCAGCAGCCAAGGCACGGCTAGCGGGAGTGAGACCCAGTACTTC. The rearrangement links TRBV4-1 to TRBJ2-5, with 10 positions matching TRBD2. Germline CDR1 MGHRA, CDR2 YSYEKL. The CDR3 runs to 16 residues. V lost 1 base, J lost 5 bases, and 7 bases stayed unmatched.

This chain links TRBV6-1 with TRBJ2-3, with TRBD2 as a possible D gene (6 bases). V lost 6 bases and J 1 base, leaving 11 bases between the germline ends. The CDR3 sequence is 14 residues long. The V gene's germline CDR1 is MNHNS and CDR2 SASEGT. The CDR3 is CASREGLGTDTQYF. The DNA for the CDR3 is TGTGCCAGCAGGGAGGGTCTGGGCACAGATACGCAGTATTTT.

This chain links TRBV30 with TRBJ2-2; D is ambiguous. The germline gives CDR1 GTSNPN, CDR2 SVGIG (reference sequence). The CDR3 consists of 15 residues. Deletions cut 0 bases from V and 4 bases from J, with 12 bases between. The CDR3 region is CAWSVPGAPTGELFF. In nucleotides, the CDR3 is TGTGCCTGGAGTGTGCCGGGCGCTCCCACCGGGGAGCTGTTTTTT.

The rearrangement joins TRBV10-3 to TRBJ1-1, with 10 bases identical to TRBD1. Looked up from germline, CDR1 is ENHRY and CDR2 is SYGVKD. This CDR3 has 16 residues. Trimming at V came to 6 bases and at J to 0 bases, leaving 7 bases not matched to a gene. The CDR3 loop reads CAIRPGQGMMNTEAFF. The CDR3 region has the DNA TGTGCCATCAGACCGGGACAGGGGATGATGAACACTGAAGCTTTCTTT.

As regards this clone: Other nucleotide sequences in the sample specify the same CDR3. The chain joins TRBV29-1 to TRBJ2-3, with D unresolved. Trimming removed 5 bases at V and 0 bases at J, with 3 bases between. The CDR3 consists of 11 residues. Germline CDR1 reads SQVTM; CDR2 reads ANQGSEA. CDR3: CSVRSTDTQYF. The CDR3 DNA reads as TGCAGCGTTCGGAGCACAGATACGCAGTATTTT.

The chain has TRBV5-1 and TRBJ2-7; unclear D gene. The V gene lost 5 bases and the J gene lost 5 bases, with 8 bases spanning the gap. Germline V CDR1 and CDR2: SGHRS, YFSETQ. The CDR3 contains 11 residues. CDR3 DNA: TGCGCCAGCAGTGGACCGCACGAGCAGTACTTC. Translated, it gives CASSGPHEQYF.

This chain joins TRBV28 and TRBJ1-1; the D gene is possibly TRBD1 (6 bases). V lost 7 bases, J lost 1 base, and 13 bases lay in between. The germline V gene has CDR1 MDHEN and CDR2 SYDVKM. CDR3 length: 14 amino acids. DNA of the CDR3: TGTGCCAGCATACTCGGACAGCAGAACACTGAAGCTTTCTTT. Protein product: CASILGQQNTEAFF.

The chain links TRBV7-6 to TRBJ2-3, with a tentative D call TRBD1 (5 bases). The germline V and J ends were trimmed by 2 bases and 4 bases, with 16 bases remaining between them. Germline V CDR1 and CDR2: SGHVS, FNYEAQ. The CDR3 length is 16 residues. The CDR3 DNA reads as TGTGCCAGCAGCTTAACTGCCTACAGGTCGGCAGATACGCAGTATTTT. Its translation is CASSLTAYRSADTQYF.

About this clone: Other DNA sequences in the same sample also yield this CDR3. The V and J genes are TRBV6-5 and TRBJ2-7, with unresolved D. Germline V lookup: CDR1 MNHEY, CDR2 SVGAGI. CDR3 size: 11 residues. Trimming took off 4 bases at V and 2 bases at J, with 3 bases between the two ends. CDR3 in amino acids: CASSSTYEQYF. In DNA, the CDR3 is TGTGCCAGCAGTTCTACCTACGAGCAGTACTTC.

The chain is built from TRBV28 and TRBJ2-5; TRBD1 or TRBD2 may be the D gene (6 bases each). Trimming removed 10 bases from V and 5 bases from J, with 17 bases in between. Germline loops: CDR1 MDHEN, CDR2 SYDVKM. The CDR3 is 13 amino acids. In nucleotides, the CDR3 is TGTGCCACGAAACAGGGCGGAGGGGAGACCCAGTACTTC. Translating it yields CATKQGGGETQYF.

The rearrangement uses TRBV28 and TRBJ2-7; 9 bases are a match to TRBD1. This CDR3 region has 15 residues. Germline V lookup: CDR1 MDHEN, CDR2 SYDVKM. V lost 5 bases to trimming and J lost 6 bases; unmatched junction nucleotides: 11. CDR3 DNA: TGTGCCAGCAGTGACCCTACAGGGGGCATCGGCGAGCAGTACTTC. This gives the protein CASSDPTGGIGEQYF.

CDR3 in DNA: TGTGCCAGCAGCTCCAGAGGGACGACGGATACGCAGTATTTT. It yields the protein CASSSRGTTDTQYF. This chain joins TRBV7-2 and TRBJ2-3; possibly TRBD1 or TRBD2 for D (5 bases each). Between the trimmed V and J ends, which lost 4 bases and 6 bases, there was a span of 14 bases. Germline lookup yields CDR1 SGHTA and CDR2 FQGNSA. CDR3 length equals 14 residues. Variable domain in full (rest from reference TRBV7-2 and TRBJ2-3): GAGVSQSPSNKVTEKGKDVELRCDPISGHTALYWYRQSLGQGLEFLIYFQGNSAPDKSGLPSDRFSAERTGGSVSTLTIQRTQQEDSAVYLCASSSRGTTDTQYFGPGTRLTVL.

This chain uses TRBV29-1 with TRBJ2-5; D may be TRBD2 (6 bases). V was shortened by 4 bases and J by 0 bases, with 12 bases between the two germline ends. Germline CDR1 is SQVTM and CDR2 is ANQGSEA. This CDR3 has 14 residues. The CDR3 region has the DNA TGCAGCGTTGCCCTAGCGTTGAACCAAGAGACCCAGTACTTC. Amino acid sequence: CSVALALNQETQYF.

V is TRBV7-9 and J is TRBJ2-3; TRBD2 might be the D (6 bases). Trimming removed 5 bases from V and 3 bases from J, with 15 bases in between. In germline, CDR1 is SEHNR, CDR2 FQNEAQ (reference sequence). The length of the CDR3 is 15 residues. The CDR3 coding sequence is TGTGCCAGCAGCCCGACTAGAACGGGAACAGATACGCAGTATTTT. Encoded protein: CASSPTRTGTDTQYF.

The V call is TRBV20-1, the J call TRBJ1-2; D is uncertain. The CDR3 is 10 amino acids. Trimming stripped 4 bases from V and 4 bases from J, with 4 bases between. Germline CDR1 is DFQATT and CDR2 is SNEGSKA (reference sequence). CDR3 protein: CSATLYGYTF. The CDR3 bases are TGCAGTGCTACCCTCTATGGCTACACCTTC.

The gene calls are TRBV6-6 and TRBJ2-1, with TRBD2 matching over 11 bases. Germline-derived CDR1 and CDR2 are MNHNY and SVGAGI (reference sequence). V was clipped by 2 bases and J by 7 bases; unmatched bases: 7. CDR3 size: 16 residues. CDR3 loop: CASSYPNSGRGNEQFF. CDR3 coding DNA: TGTGCCAGCAGTTACCCAAATAGCGGGAGGGGAAATGAGCAGTTCTTC.

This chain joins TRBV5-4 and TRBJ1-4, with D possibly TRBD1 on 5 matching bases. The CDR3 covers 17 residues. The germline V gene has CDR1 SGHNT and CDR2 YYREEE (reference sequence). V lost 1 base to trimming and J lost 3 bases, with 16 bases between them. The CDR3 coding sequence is TGTGCCAGCAGCTTGACTCCCCAGGGCGCGGCTAATGAAAAACTGTTTTTT. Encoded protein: CASSLTPQGAANEKLFF.

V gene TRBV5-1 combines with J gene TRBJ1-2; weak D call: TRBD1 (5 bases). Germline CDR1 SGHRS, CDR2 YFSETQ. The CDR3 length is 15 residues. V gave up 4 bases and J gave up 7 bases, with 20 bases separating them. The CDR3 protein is CASSGDWADLSGYTF. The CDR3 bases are TGCGCCAGCAGCGGGGACTGGGCGGATCTGTCTGGCTACACCTTC.

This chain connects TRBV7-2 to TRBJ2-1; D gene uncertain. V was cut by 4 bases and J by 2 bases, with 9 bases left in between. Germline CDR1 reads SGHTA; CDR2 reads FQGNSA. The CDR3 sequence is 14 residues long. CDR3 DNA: TGTGCCAGCAGCTCTCAGACGGCCTACAATGAGCAGTTCTTC. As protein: CASSSQTAYNEQFF.

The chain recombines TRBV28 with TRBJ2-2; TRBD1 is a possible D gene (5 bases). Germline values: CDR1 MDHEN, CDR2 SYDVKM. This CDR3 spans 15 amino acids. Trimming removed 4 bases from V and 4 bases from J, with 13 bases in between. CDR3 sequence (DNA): TGTGCCAGCAGTTCCCTAAGGGGTGGCACCGGGGAGCTGTTTTTT. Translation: CASSSLRGGTGELFF.

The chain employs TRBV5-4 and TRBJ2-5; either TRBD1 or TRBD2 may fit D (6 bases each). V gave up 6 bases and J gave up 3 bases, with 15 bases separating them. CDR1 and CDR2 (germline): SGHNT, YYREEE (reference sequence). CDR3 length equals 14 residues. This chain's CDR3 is CASTPRGGKETQYF. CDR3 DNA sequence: TGTGCCAGCACCCCCCGAGGGGGGAAAGAGACCCAGTACTTC.

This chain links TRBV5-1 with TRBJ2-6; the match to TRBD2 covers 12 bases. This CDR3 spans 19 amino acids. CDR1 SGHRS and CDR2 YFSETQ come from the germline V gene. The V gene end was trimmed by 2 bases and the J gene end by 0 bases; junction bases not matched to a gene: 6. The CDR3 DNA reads TGCGCCAGCAGCTTATGGACTAGCGGGGCAAGCTCTGGGGCCAACGTCCTGACTTTC. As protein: CASSLWTSGASSGANVLTF.